This TCR beta chain was sequenced for a study of Graves' ophthalmopathy and Graves' hyperthyroidism (dated by TCRdb to the late 2010s). Regarding the research as a whole: A patient counted as having stable hyperthyroidism if there was no progression to ophthalmopathy within 18 months of follow-up. The study used TCR beta repertoire signatures to distinguish Graves' ophthalmopathy from Graves' hyperthyroidism and to predict progression to ophthalmopathy. In total, approximately 140 blood samples were TCR-sequenced: fewer than 50 ophthalmopathy, roughly 77 hyperthyroidism and roughly 17 hyperthyroidism-to-ophthalmopathy patients. To explore V-J signatures that distinguish ophthalmopathy from hyperthyroidism, a discovery set of about a hundred patients was enrolled, made up of approximately 45 with ophthalmopathy and 55 to 65 with stable hyperthyroidism. The independent validation cohort included approximately 19 hyperthyroidism patients plus 17 patients who later progressed from hyperthyroidism to ophthalmopathy. In more than five hyperthyroidism patients, the T-cell repertoires found in thyroid tissue were compared with those found in blood. Following sample collection, hyperthyroidism patients were given methimazole at a starting dose of 30 mg daily, and ophthalmopathy patients were given high-dose intravenous methylprednisolone.

For repertoire sequencing, the TCR beta CDR3 regions were amplified from RNA transcripts. HTBI primers and the Qiagen OneStep RT-PCR kit were used in a first-round RT-PCR, which was followed by a second-round multiplex PCR, size selection and purification. The libraries underwent paired-end sequencing with 100 bp reads on an Illumina HiSeq2000. As for how the authors treated the data: SOAPnuke was used to process the reads, throwing out any read that had adapters, had uncalled bases, had a mean Phred below 15, or lacked an exact constant-primer or identifier match. High-quality paired reads were merged with COPE v1.2.5. Clonotypes were defined as unique nucleotide sequences and were aligned to IMGT TRB V, D and J references using MiTCR v1.1. The analysis was limited to V-J combinations with a frequency above 0.0001, which together covered more than 99% of repertoires. A TCR clonal expansion and chaos score per V-J combination was defined as the ratio of F50 clonal expansion to chaos observed in the TCRdist matrix. Welch's t-statistics and random forest were used to reduce the features to about a dozen V-J combinations, which were then used as input to a naive Bayes classifier. The Morisita-Horn index was used to measure how similar the thyroid and blood repertoires were. TCRdb trimmed public reads at Q25 via fastp, called clones via MiXCR and kept in-frame beta chains. Rows are unified per CDR3 protein, each entry keeping the most common DNA and genes. The V and J calls and clone size are TCRdb's, not the authors'. This sample is represented by around 590,000 distinct CDR3 sequences; about 35% of them were singletons. The ten biggest clones cover roughly 4.5% of the sample.

Results and caveats for the whole study, not just this receptor: Sample size was not predetermined statistically, and investigators were not blinded to group allocation. Most expanded thyroid clonotypes with a frequency above 0.001 also appeared in blood, which suggests that blood repertoires may reflect the immune response in the thyroid. In validation, the model predicted ophthalmopathy progression with over 60% sensitivity and 72.22% specificity; 12 predicted patients were CT-confirmed with GO in a median of around 6 months. Ophthalmopathy was separated from stable hyperthyroidism by the 13-signature model with about 90% sensitivity and approximately 84% specificity in cross-validation and with 80%/75% in the test set.

Hyperthyroidism patients were newly diagnosed, were aged 18 to 65 years, and had a disease duration under 2 months. Anyone with other autoimmune diseases, uncontrolled infections, pregnancy or lactation was excluded from the study. Clinical symptoms, serum thyroxine, TRAb, thyroid ultrasound and orbital computed tomography were used for diagnosis. Trizol reagent was used to extract the total RNA, and its quality was then checked on an Agilent 2100 Bioanalyzer. The germline V gene (reference sequence) supplies CDR1 SEHNR and CDR2 FQNEAQ. The CDR3 measures 15 amino acids from cysteine to phenylalanine. Kept here is only the CDR3 DNA, which spans 45 bases and is read in frame from base 1. V and J lose 2 bases and 1 base, and a span of 11 bases separates them. This clonotype was seen repeatedly, ten times or more. What antigen it recognizes has not been identified. The record has no base qualities; no much larger clone is one base away.

The sample comprised peripheral blood or thyroid tissue (not recorded which). The sequence is built from TRBV7-9 and TRBJ2-5, with the D gene tentatively TRBD1 or TRBD2, based on 6 matching bases in each. The sequence was collected from an adult man with Graves' hyperthyroidism. The sequenced DNA: TGTGCCAGCAGCTTAAGGGGGGCCCTCCAAGAGACCCAGTACTTC. This codes for CASSLRGALQETQYF.